The clone carrying this T cell receptor (beta chain) occurred many times. The sample comes from a study of blood T cells in healthy people across ages. For the second PCR, which ran for roughly 7 to 11 cycles, a sample-barcoded 5' primer and a J-beta primer mix were used. One entry per CDR3 protein results from TCRdb running MiXCR on the 5' RACE reads. The sample holds some 1 million distinct CDR3 sequences, roughly 45% seen once. Ranging in age from roughly 6 to 95, the donors were healthy Caucasian individuals from Russia. Every donor provided 9.5 to 10 milliliters of peripheral blood. V was clipped by 4 bases and J by 2 bases; unmatched bases: 5. This CDR3 contains 14 residues. Germline V gene lookup returns CDR1 MGHDK and CDR2 SYGVNS.

The receptor comes from an older woman in good health. Sequenced material: blood. The V gene is TRBV25-1, the J gene TRBJ2-7; 7 bases match TRBD2. The CDR3 nucleotides are TGTGCCAGCAGTGGACTAGCAGAACCCTACGAGCAGTACTTC. Translated, it gives CASSGLAEPYEQYF.